A single T cell receptor (beta chain) is shown here with its context. The data stem from a study of blood T cell repertoires in COVID-19. In the study overall: The United States, Italy and Spain supplied acute and convalescent COVID-19 samples. T cells, B-cell-depleted T cells, or PBMCs supplied cDNA or gDNA.

V shed 4 bases, J shed 2 bases, and the junction held 2 bases outside the gene matches. This CDR3 has 13 amino acids. Per the germline V gene, CDR1 is MNHEY and CDR2 is SVGEGT. Authors' analysis steps: Reference gene primer amplification gave nucleated cell count estimates. Assay: immunoSEQ multiplex PCR; the TCRdb copy retains only in-frame clones and omits some. The V and J calls and clone size come from that table; D and trimming were worked out from the DNA. The sample shows 100,000 or so clones, 70% to 80% of them seen only once. The sequencing input was peripheral blood. The chain employs TRBV6-2 or TRBV6-3 and TRBJ2-7, with TRBD1 identical over 7 bases. This receptor was identified in a woman between 65 and 79 years old with acute or convalescent COVID-19. The CDR3 reads CASSSTGAYEQYV. The DNA of the CDR3 is TGTGCCAGCAGTTCCACAGGGGCCTACGAGCAGTACGTC.